These 20 T cell receptor beta chains were all obtained from the same sample, sequenced in a study of blood T cells in healthy people across ages. A sample-barcoded 5' primer and a J-beta primer mix were used in a second PCR of about 7 to 12 cycles. TCRdb analysed the 5' RACE reads with MiXCR anew, one entry per CDR3 protein. This sample has roughly 1.6 million distinct CDR3 sequences, with almost 35% found just once. The source material was blood. Receptors were obtained from a woman aged 25 to 39 in good health.

The chain carries TRBV20-1 and TRBJ1-3; tentative D call: TRBD1 (6 bases). From germline, CDR1 is DFQATT and CDR2 SNEGSKA (reference sequence). The ends were cut back, 1 base at V and 8 bases at J, with 15 bases in the middle. This CDR3 is 14 amino acids long. This CDR3 reads CSARALLTGDTIYF. The CDR3 DNA sequence: TGCAGTGCTAGAGCCCTTCTGACAGGAGACACCATATATTTT.

There are a few counts of this clonotype. J is TRBJ2-7 and V is TRBV6-6; D perhaps matches TRBD1 (5 bases). The germline V and J ends were trimmed by 2 bases and 5 bases, with 16 bases remaining between them. CDR3 length: 15 amino acids. From germline, CDR1 is MNHNY and CDR2 SVGAGI (reference sequence). CDR3 in amino acids: CASSYGPGQTHEQYF. The CDR3 coding sequence is TGTGCCAGCAGTTACGGGCCAGGGCAAACCCACGAGCAGTACTTC.

Comment on this clonotype: The junction and the germline gene differ at one end; a read error may be behind it. This chain joins TRBV9 and TRBJ1-4; D not resolved. The CDR3 runs 13 residues. Per germline, CDR1 SGDLS and CDR2 YYNGEE. CDR3 sequence: CAGSVGFGEKLFF. In nucleotides, the CDR3 is TGTGCCGGCAGCGTAGGGTTCGGGGAAAAACTGTTTTTT. Filled out from reference TRBV9 and TRBJ1-4, the complete variable domain reads DSGVTQTPKHLITATGQRVTLRCSPRSGDLSVYWYQQSLDQGLQFLIQYYNGEERAKGNILERFSAQQFPDLHSELNLSSLELGDSALYFCAGSVGFGEKLFFGSGTQLSVL.

This chain connects TRBV9 to TRBJ2-7, with D possibly TRBD1 on 5 matching bases. This CDR3 is 13 amino acids long. Germline V CDR1 and CDR2: SGDLS, YYNGEE. Deletions cut 2 bases from V and 5 bases from J, with 11 bases between. CDR3 region: CASSVQGVDEQYF. The CDR3 DNA sequence: TGTGCCAGCAGCGTGCAGGGTGTGGACGAGCAGTACTTC. Drawing the rest from reference TRBV9 and TRBJ2-7, the complete variable domain is DSGVTQTPKHLITATGQRVTLRCSPRSGDLSVYWYQQSLDQGLQFLIQYYNGEERAKGNILERFSAQQFPDLHSELNLSSLELGDSALYFCASSVQGVDEQYFGPGTRLTVT.

This clonotype showed up just a few times. Germline and junction disagree at one end, which may indicate a read error. The rearrangement uses TRBV6-6 and TRBJ1-2; no firm D call. The CDR3 totals 13 residues. Germline V gives CDR1 MNHNY, CDR2 SVGAGI (reference sequence). The CDR3 DNA sequence: TGTGCCAGCGGTTACTCCCCAGACTATGGCTACACCTTC. This codes for CASGYSPDYGYTF.

This chain joins TRBV20-1 and TRBJ1-5; no reliable D call. V lost 0 bases and J 1 base, leaving 4 bases between the germline ends. The CDR3 runs to 13 residues. CDR1 and CDR2 from the germline V gene are DFQATT and SNEGSKA (reference sequence). CDR3 sequence: CSAREHSNQPQHF. CDR3 coding DNA: TGCAGTGCTAGAGAACACAGCAATCAGCCCCAGCATTTT.

The chain employs TRBV2 and TRBJ2-1, with D perhaps matching TRBD2 (5 bases). Trimming took off 6 bases at V and 9 bases at J, with 21 bases between the two ends. This CDR3 is 15 amino acids long. Germline loops: CDR1 SNHLY, CDR2 FYNNEI. The CDR3 is CASRPLAEDSGEQFF. The CDR3 DNA is TGTGCCAGCAGACCCCTAGCCGAGGATTCCGGTGAGCAGTTCTTC.

The chain carries TRBV18 and TRBJ2-5; 11 bases map to TRBD2. V shed 3 bases, J shed 3 bases, and the junction held 3 bases outside the gene matches. CDR1 is KGHSH and CDR2 is LQKENI in the germline V gene. CDR3 size: 15 residues. DNA for the CDR3: TGTGCCAGCTCACCTACGACTAGCGGGAAAGAGACCCAGTACTTC. Amino acids: CASSPTTSGKETQYF.

In its sample, this clonotype was seen many times. The chain carries TRBV7-2 and TRBJ2-5; TRBD1 aligns across 8 bases. In germline, CDR1 is SGHTA, CDR2 FQGNSA. V lost 5 bases to trimming and J lost 5 bases; unmatched junction nucleotides: 13. The CDR3 sequence is 16 residues long. This CDR3 is CASSLKQGVVVETQYF. CDR3 DNA: TGTGCCAGCAGCCTTAAACAGGGGGTTGTTGTGGAGACCCAGTACTTC.

The J gene is TRBJ2-3, the V gene TRBV6-1, with TRBD2 identical over 11 bases. With 6 bases clipped from V and 6 bases from J, the junction kept 8 bases outside the gene matches. Looked up from germline, CDR1 is MNHNS and CDR2 is SASEGT. The CDR3 loop spans 15 amino acids. As DNA, the CDR3 is TGTGCCAGCAGGATAGCGGGGGGGCCAAAGGATACGCAGTATTTT. It codes for CASRIAGGPKDTQYF.

This clonotype was detected only a few times. The J gene is TRBJ2-1, the V gene TRBV3-1, with D possibly being TRBD2 (5 bases). Trimming removed 2 bases at V and 2 bases at J, with 10 bases between. This CDR3 region has 15 residues. CDR1 LGHDT and CDR2 YNNKEL come from the germline V gene (reference sequence). CDR3 sequence reads: CASSQTGVTYNEQFF. DNA for the CDR3: TGTGCCAGCAGCCAAACCGGGGTCACCTACAATGAGCAGTTCTTC.

Remarks on this clonotype: This is likely an artifact of a read error, given a far larger clone one base away. DNA for the CDR3: TGCGCCAACAGCTTGGACAGGTCCTACGAGCAGTACTTC. This encodes CANSLDRSYEQYF. The genes are TRBV5-1 and TRBJ2-7, with 7 bases identical to TRBD1. The CDR3 contains 13 residues. CDR1 is SGHRS, CDR2 YFSETQ, per germline.

The J gene is TRBJ1-2, the V gene TRBV12-3 or TRBV12-4; possibly TRBD1 for D (5 bases). The ends were cut back, 6 bases at V and 8 bases at J, with 19 bases in the middle. This CDR3 spans 14 amino acids. CDR3 in DNA: TGTGCCAGCAGCCTAGTAGCCCGGACACGAGGCTACACCTTC. It codes for CASSLVARTRGYTF.

The rearrangement links TRBV12-3 or TRBV12-4 to TRBJ1-5; D remains ambiguous. Trimming removed 11 bases from V and 4 bases from J, with 12 bases in between. This CDR3 is built from 12 residues. CDR3 region: CASQNGNQPQHF. CDR3 in DNA: TGTGCCTCTCAGAACGGGAATCAGCCCCAGCATTTT.

J is TRBJ2-1 and V is TRBV20-1; 8 bases are shared with TRBD2. V lost 7 bases to trimming and J lost 9 bases; unmatched junction nucleotides: 17. The CDR3 has 15 amino acids. The germline V gene has CDR1 DFQATT and CDR2 SNEGSKA (reference sequence). In nucleotides, the CDR3 is TGCAGTGGAAGAGTTACTAGCGGAGAGGGGAGTGAGCAGTTCTTC. Translated: CSGRVTSGEGSEQFF.

Details on this clonotype: A much larger clonotype is one base distant, so this may be a read error. The J gene is TRBJ2-7, the V gene TRBV7-6; D may match TRBD1 or TRBD2 (5 bases each). The length of the CDR3 is 15 residues. The germline CDR1 and CDR2 sequences are SGHVS and FNYEAQ. CDR3: CVSSLDPGASYEQYF. As DNA, the CDR3 is TGTGTCAGCAGCTTAGATCCCGGGGCATCATACGAGCAGTACTTC. Filled out from reference TRBV7-6 and TRBJ2-7, the complete variable domain reads GAGVSQSPRYKVTKRGQDVALRCDPISGHVSLYWYRQALGQGPEFLTYFNYEAQQDKSGLPNDRFSAERPEGSISTLTIQRTEQRDSAMYRCVSSLDPGASYEQYFGPGTRLTVT.

The genes are TRBV4-1 and TRBJ2-1; D perhaps matches TRBD2 (5 bases). V was shortened by 5 bases and J by 9 bases, with 20 bases between the two germline ends. There are 15 residues in the CDR3. CDR1 and CDR2 (germline): MGHRA, YSYEKL. CDR3 protein: CASSSGVTSSFEQFF. DNA for the CDR3: TGCGCCAGCAGCAGTGGAGTAACTAGTTCTTTTGAGCAGTTCTTC.

V usage is TRBV7-8 and J usage is TRBJ2-1; 11 nucleotides agree with TRBD2. Germline trimming cut 3 bases from V and 7 bases from J; bases unmatched to any gene: 8. The V gene's germline CDR1 is SGHVS and CDR2 FQNEAQ. The length of the CDR3 is 16 residues. As DNA, the CDR3 is TGTGCCAGCAGCTTCGGTAGTCTAGCGGGAGGTAATGAGCAGTTCTTC. Its protein product is CASSFGSLAGGNEQFF.

The chain joins TRBV24-1 to TRBJ2-5; 8 bases fit TRBD1. With 3 bases clipped from V and 5 bases from J, the junction kept 7 bases outside the gene matches. The CDR3 consists of 15 residues. Germline V lookup: CDR1 KGHDR, CDR2 SFDVKD. The CDR3 sequence is CATSDPNRGRETQYF. The DNA for the CDR3 is TGTGCCACCAGTGATCCCAACAGGGGGAGGGAGACCCAGTACTTC.

The genes are TRBV4-1 and TRBJ2-1; D ambiguous. Trimming removed 1 base from V and 9 bases from J, with 16 bases in between. The CDR3 spans 15 residues. CDR1 is MGHRA, CDR2 YSYEKL, per germline. The CDR3 nucleotides are TGCGCCAGCAGCCAAGTTACCGGGCCCGGGCGTGAGCAGTTCTTC. It specifies CASSQVTGPGREQFF.